Below, 18 T cell receptor beta chains from the same sample are listed, as sequenced in a study of T cell repertoires in cytomegalovirus infection. Their antigens are not known. MiXCR was run by TCRdb on the reads, yielding one entry per CDR3 protein. The sample yields approximately 280,000 distinct CDR3 sequences, about 20% seen once. The starting material was cultured PBMCs, obtained from culture after CMV antigen stimulation. The origin of the receptors is a human donor in good health (CMV status not recorded). Some clones in this sample may be carry-over from other donors' samples.

The rearrangement uses TRBV10-2 and TRBJ2-7, with TRBD2 matching over 7 bases. The germline CDR1 and CDR2 sequences are WSHSY and SAAADI. This CDR3 comprises 16 residues. J was trimmed by 3 bases and V by 3 bases; bases with no gene match: 11. CDR3 bases: TGCGCCAGCAGTGACTCTCGGGCCCCGGGGGGCTACGAGCAGTACTTC. Translation: CASSDSRAPGGYEQYF.

The chain links TRBV19 to TRBJ1-2; a weak D match, TRBD1 (5 bases). The germline gives CDR1 LNHDA, CDR2 SQIVND (reference sequence). Trimming cost V 8 bases and J 6 bases, with 19 bases left between them. The length of the CDR3 is 14 residues. DNA of the CDR3: TGTGCCAGTTCGGCCACCGGGACGTCCAATGGCTACACCTTC. Amino acid sequence: CASSATGTSNGYTF. Variable domain in full (rest from reference TRBV19 and TRBJ1-2): DGGITQSPKYLFRKEGQNVTLSCEQNLNHDAMYWYRQDPGQGLRLIYYSQIVNDFQKGDIAEGYSVSREKKESFPLTVTSAQKNPTAFYLCASSATGTSNGYTFGSGTRLTVV.

This clonotype was counted a few times. The rearrangement links TRBV7-9 to TRBJ2-7; D is ambiguous. The V end was cut by 4 bases, the J end by 4 bases, with 8 bases between. There are 12 residues in the CDR3. Per germline, CDR1 SEHNR and CDR2 FQNEAQ (reference sequence). The CDR3 region is CASSSFYYEQYF. CDR3 sequence (DNA): TGTGCCAGCAGCTCTTTCTATTACGAGCAGTACTTC.

The V and J genes are TRBV5-6 and TRBJ1-1; 8 nucleotides match TRBD1. The CDR3 extends over 14 amino acids. The J segment lost 4 bases and the V segment lost 3 bases, leaving 5 bases of the junction unmatched. Per germline, CDR1 SGHDT and CDR2 YYEEEE. The DNA of the CDR3 is TGTGCCAGCAGCTATCCTACAGGGGGCACTGAAGCTTTCTTT. Translation gives CASSYPTGGTEAFF.

The chain employs TRBV11-3 and TRBJ2-3, with 7 positions matching TRBD1. With V trimmed by 4 bases and J by 0 bases, 7 bases remained unmatched. The CDR3 runs 16 residues. From germline, CDR1 is SGHNT and CDR2 YENEEA. CDR3 bases: TGTGCCAGCAGCTCGTCGACAGGGTTTAGCACAGATACGCAGTATTTT. Amino acid sequence: CASSSSTGFSTDTQYF.

The chain recombines TRBV9 with TRBJ1-3; D is ambiguous. The CDR3 has 15 residues. Germline V gene lookup returns CDR1 SGDLS and CDR2 YYNGEE. V dropped 0 bases and J dropped 1 base, with 8 bases sitting between them. CDR3 in amino acids: CASSVAVDSGNTIYF. The CDR3 region has the DNA TGTGCCAGCAGCGTAGCGGTGGATTCTGGAAACACCATATATTTT.

The chain combines TRBV18 with TRBJ1-5, with D maybe TRBD1 (6 bases). The CDR3 spans 16 residues. Trimming removed 2 bases at V and 1 base at J, with 12 bases between. The germline CDR1 and CDR2 sequences are KGHSH and LQKENI. The CDR3: CASSPNTGSSNQPQHF. Written as DNA, the CDR3 is TGTGCCAGCTCACCAAATACAGGGTCCAGCAATCAGCCCCAGCATTTT. The entire variable domain, with the rest obtained from reference TRBV18 and TRBJ1-5, is as follows: NAGVMQNPRHLVRRRGQEARLRCSPMKGHSHVYWYRQLPEEGLKFMVYLQKENIIDESGMPKERFSAEFPKEGPSILRIQQVVRGDSAAYFCASSPNTGSSNQPQHFGDGTRLSIL.

The V and J genes are TRBV7-4 and TRBJ2-3; 9 bases agree with TRBD2. CDR3 length: 16 amino acids. In germline, CDR1 is SGHVT, CDR2 SQSDAQ. The V gene end was trimmed by 5 bases and the J gene end by 7 bases; junction bases not matched to a gene: 13. The CDR3 protein is CASSPRSAGGLYTQYF. DNA for the CDR3: TGTGCCAGCAGCCCCCGGTCGGCGGGAGGGCTTTATACGCAGTATTTT.

This clonotype is labeled as large. One end of the junction varies from germline; a read error may be responsible. The rearrangement joins TRBV12-3 or TRBV12-4 to TRBJ2-5; D uncertain. The CDR3 spans 11 residues. The CDR3 protein is CASSLGETQYF. As DNA, the CDR3 is TGTGCCAGCAGCTTAGGCGAGACCCAGTACTTC.

The CDR3 loop reads CSARRDSSSNTEAFF. As DNA, the CDR3 is TGCAGTGCTCGGAGGGACAGCAGTTCGAACACTGAAGCTTTCTTT. The chain joins TRBV20-1 to TRBJ1-1; 7 nucleotides agree with TRBD1. The CDR3 runs to 15 residues. After removal of 5 bases from V and 1 base from J, the junction contained 10 bases not matched to a gene. Germline lookup yields CDR1 DFQATT and CDR2 SNEGSKA (reference sequence).

This clonotype was picked up a small number of times. The V and J genes are TRBV2 and TRBJ1-5; D unclear. The CDR3 extends over 13 amino acids. Germline assignment: CDR1 SNHLY and CDR2 FYNNEI. Trimming cost V 7 bases and J 4 bases, with 11 bases left between them. CDR3 protein: CASKDARNQPQHF. DNA for the CDR3: TGTGCCAGCAAAGATGCTAGGAATCAGCCCCAGCATTTT.

The J gene is TRBJ1-5, the V gene TRBV3-1; D is ambiguous. The V and J ends lost 2 bases and 5 bases respectively, with 10 bases between them. This CDR3 contains 14 residues. In germline, CDR1 is LGHDT, CDR2 YNNKEL (reference sequence). The DNA for the CDR3 is TGTGCCAGCAGCCAAACTACGGGATATCAGCCCCAGCATTTT. Its translation is CASSQTTGYQPQHF.

This clonotype has ten or more counts. This chain connects TRBV10-3 to TRBJ2-7; D is unresolved. The CDR3 consists of 17 residues. Trimming left V 4 bases short and J 1 base short, with 20 bases between. The V gene's germline CDR1 is ENHRY and CDR2 SYGVKD. The CDR3 DNA reads TGTGCCATCAGTGTACCCCCGACTGCTTACTGTTCCTACGAGCAGTACGTC. Translation gives CAISVPPTAYCSYEQYV.

The V call is TRBV24-1, the J call TRBJ1-2, with D hard to call. Trimming took off 4 bases at V and 3 bases at J, with 5 bases between the two ends. Germline V gives CDR1 KGHDR, CDR2 SFDVKD. This CDR3 has 12 amino acids. The CDR3 is CATSDSDYGYTF. In DNA form, the CDR3 reads TGTGCCACCAGTGACTCAGACTATGGCTACACCTTC.

This clonotype was detected ten times or more. This chain connects TRBV7-2 to TRBJ2-3, with TRBD2 matching 7 bases. V shed 1 base, J shed 5 bases, and the junction held 9 bases outside the gene matches. CDR1 and CDR2 (germline): SGHTA, FQGNSA. The CDR3 is 16 residues long. The CDR3 DNA is TGTGCCAGCAGCTTAGGAGCGGGAACCCCGGAAGATACGCAGTATTTT. This translates into CASSLGAGTPEDTQYF.

This clonotype was observed at least ten times. The chain couples TRBV6-5 to TRBJ2-3; D ambiguous. The V gene lost 4 bases and the J gene lost 1 base, with 12 bases spanning the gap. This CDR3 spans 15 amino acids. Germline CDR1 reads MNHEY; CDR2 reads SVGAGI. Here the CDR3 DNA reads TGTGCCAGCAGTTCCTACCCCATGGGCACAGATACGCAGTATTTT. Amino acids: CASSSYPMGTDTQYF.

The chain employs TRBV27 and TRBJ2-7; 11 nucleotides line up with TRBD2. J lost 3 bases, V lost 6 bases, and 7 bases had no gene match. This CDR3 spans 15 amino acids. The germline V gene has CDR1 MNHEY and CDR2 SMNVEV (reference sequence). CDR3 amino acids: CASRFSGRANYEQYF. CDR3 nucleotides: TGTGCCAGCAGATTTAGCGGGAGGGCGAACTACGAGCAGTACTTC.

The chain has TRBV7-2 and TRBJ2-7, with TRBD2 matching over 9 bases. CDR3 length: 15 amino acids. V dropped 1 base and J dropped 2; count of bases not matched to a gene: 3. Germline V gene lookup returns CDR1 SGHTA and CDR2 FQGNSA. Here the CDR3 reads CASSLDSGSPYEQYF. CDR3 in DNA: TGTGCCAGCAGCTTAGATAGCGGGAGCCCCTACGAGCAGTACTTC.